The entry that follows covers one T cell receptor (beta chain) sequence. Antigen unknown. Trimming cost V 2 bases and J 4 bases, with 16 bases left between them. Germline-derived CDR1 and CDR2 are SGHTA and FQGNSA. The CDR3 length is 16 residues. MiXCR, run by TCRdb on the 5' RACE reads, gives a single entry per CDR3 protein. The profile shows 350,000 to 450,000 distinct CDR3 sequences, more than 20% of them singletons. The data originate from a study of T-cell memory formation after mild COVID-19. Notes on the study in general: Clones that shrank (day 15 to 85) were balanced CD4/CD8, whereas later expanders leaned CD4+.

This chain connects TRBV7-2 to TRBJ2-3; D is undetermined. The source is an adult woman who had mild COVID-19 (a few samples of this study predate the infection). Cell type and time point are not known. The sequenced sample consisted of PBMCs or a T cell subset sorted from them (not recorded which). The CDR3: CASSLRGVKSADTQYF. The CDR3 DNA follows: TGTGCCAGCAGCTTACGTGGGGTGAAAAGCGCAGATACGCAGTATTTT. Variable domain in full (rest from reference TRBV7-2 and TRBJ2-3): GAGVSQSPSNKVTEKGKDVELRCDPISGHTALYWYRQSLGQGLEFLIYFQGNSAPDKSGLPSDRFSAERTGGSVSTLTIQRTQQEDSAVYLCASSLRGVKSADTQYFGPGTRLTVL.